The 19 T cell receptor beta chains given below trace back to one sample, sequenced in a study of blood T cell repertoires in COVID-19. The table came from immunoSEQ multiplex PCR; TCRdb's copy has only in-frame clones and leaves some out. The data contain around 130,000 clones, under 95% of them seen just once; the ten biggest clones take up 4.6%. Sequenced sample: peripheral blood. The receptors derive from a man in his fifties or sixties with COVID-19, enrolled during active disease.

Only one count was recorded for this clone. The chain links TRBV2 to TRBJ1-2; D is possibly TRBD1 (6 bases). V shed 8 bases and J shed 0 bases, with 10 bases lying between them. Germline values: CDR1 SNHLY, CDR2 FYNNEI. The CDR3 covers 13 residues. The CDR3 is CASVDRSNYGYTF. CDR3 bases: TGTGCCAGCGTTGACAGGTCTAACTATGGCTACACCTTC. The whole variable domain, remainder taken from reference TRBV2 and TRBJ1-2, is EPEVTQTPSHQVTQMGQEVILRCVPISNHLYFYWYRQILGQKVEFLVSFYNNEISEKSEIFDDQFSVERPDGSNFTLKIRSTKLEDSAMYFCASVDRSNYGYTFGSGTRLTVV.

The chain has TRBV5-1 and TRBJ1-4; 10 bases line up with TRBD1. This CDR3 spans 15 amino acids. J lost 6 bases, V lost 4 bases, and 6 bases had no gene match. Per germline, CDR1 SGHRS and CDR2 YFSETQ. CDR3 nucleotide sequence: TGCGCCAGCAGCACCTCCGGGACAGGGGATGAAAAACTGTTTTTT. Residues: CASSTSGTGDEKLFF.

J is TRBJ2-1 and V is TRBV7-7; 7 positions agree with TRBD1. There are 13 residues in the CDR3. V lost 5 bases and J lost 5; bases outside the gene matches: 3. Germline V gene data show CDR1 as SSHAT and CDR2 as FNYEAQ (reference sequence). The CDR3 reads CASSPTGHNEQFF. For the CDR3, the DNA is TGTGCCAGCAGCCCGACAGGGCACAATGAGCAGTTCTTC.

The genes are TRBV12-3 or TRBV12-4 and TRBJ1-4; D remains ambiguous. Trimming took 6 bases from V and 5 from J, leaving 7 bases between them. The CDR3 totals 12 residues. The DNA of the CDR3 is TGTGCCAGCAGCCTTCTAAATGAAAAACTGTTTTTT. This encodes CASSLLNEKLFF.

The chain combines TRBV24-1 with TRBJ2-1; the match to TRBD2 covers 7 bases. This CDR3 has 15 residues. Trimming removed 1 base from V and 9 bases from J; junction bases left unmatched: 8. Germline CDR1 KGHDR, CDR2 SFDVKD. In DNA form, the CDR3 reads TGTGCCACCAGTGATTTTGGCGGGAGAGTGGGTGAGCAGTTCTTC. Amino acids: CATSDFGGRVGEQFF.

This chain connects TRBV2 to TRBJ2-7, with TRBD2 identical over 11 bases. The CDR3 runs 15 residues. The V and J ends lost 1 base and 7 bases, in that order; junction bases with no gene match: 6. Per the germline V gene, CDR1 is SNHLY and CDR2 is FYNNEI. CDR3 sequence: CASSEVLAGGEEQYF. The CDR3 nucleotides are TGTGCCAGCAGTGAAGTGTTAGCGGGAGGGGAAGAGCAGTACTTC. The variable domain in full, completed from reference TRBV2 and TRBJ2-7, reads EPEVTQTPSHQVTQMGQEVILRCVPISNHLYFYWYRQILGQKVEFLVSFYNNEISEKSEIFDDQFSVERPDGSNFTLKIRSTKLEDSAMYFCASSEVLAGGEEQYFGPGTRLTVT.

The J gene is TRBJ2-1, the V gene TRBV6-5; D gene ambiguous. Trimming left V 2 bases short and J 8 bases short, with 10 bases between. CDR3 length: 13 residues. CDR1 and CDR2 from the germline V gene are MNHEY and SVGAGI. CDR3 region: CASSYGLLDEQFF. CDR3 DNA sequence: TGTGCCAGCAGTTACGGGCTGTTGGATGAGCAGTTCTTC.

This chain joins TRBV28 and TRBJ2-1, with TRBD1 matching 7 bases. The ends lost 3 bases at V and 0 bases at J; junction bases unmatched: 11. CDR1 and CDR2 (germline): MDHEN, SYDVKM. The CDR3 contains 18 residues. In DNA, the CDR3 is TGTGCCAGCAGTTTCCCTCCATCGGGACAGACCTCCTACAATGAGCAGTTCTTC. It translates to CASSFPPSGQTSYNEQFF.

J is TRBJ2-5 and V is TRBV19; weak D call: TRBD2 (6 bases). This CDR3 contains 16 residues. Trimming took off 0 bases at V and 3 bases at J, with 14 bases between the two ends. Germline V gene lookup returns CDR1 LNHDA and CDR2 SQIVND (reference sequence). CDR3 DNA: TGTGCCAGTAGTATAGATACTAGCTGGGGGGAAGAGACCCAGTACTTC. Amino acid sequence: CASSIDTSWGEETQYF.

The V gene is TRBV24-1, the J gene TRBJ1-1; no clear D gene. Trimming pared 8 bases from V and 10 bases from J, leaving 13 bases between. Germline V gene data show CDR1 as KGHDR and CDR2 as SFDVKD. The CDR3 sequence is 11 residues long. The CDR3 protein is CATNLTLGAFF. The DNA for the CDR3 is TGTGCCACCAACTTGACTCTTGGAGCTTTCTTT.

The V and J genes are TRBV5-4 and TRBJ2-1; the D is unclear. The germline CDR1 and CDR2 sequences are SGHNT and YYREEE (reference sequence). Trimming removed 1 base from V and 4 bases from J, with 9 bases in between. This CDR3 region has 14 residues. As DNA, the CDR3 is TGTGCCAGCAGCTTGTCCTCCGTTTACAATGAGCAGTTCTTC. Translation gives CASSLSSVYNEQFF.

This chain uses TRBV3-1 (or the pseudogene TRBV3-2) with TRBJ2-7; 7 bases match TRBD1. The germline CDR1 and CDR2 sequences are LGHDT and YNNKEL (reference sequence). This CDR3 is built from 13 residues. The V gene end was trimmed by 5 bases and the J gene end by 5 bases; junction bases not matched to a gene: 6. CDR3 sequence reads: CASSYLDRDEQYF. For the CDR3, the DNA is TGTGCCAGCAGCTACCTCGACAGGGACGAGCAGTACTTC.

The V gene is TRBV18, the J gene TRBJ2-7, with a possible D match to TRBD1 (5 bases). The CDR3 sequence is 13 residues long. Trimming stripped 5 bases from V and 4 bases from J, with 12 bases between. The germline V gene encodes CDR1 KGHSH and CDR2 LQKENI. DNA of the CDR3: TGTGCCAGCTCAAAACAGGATTTATACGAGCAGTACTTC. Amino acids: CASSKQDLYEQYF.

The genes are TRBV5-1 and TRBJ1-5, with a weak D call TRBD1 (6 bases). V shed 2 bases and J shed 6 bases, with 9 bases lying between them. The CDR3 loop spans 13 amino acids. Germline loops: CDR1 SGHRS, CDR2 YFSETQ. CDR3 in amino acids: CASSFKQGQPQHF. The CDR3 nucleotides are TGCGCCAGCAGCTTTAAACAGGGTCAGCCCCAGCATTTT.

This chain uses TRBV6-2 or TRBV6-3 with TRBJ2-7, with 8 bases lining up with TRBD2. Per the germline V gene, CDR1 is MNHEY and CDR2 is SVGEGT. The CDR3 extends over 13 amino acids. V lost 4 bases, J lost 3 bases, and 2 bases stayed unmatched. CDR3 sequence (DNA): TGTGCCAGCAGTTTGACTAGCGACTACGAGCAGTACTTC. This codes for CASSLTSDYEQYF.

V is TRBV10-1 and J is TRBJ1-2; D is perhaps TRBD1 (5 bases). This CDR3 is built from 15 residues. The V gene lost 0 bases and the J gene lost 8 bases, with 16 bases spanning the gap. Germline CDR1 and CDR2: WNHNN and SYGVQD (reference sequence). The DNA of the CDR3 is TGCGCCAGCAGTGAGTCGAACGAAGGGGTACACGGCTACACCTTC. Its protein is CASSESNEGVHGYTF.

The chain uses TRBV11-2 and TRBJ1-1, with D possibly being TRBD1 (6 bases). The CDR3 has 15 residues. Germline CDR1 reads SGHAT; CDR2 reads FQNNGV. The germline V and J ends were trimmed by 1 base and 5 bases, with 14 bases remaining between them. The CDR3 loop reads CASSLVVSRGTEAFF. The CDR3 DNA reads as TGTGCCAGCAGCTTAGTGGTCTCGAGGGGGACTGAAGCTTTCTTT.

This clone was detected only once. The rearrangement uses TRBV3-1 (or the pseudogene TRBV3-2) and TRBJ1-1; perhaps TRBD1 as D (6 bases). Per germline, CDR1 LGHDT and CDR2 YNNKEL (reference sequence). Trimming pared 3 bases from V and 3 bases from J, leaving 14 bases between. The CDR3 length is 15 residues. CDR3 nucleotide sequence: TGTGCCAGCAGCCATAGGGGGGGGCAAGACACTGAAGCTTTCTTT. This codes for CASSHRGGQDTEAFF.

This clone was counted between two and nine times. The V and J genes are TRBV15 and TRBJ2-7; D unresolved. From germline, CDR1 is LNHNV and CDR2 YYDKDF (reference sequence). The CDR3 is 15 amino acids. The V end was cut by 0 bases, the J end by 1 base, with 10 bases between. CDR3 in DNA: TGTGCCACCAGCAGAGATTTGGCTGATTCCTACGAGCAGTACTTC. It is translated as CATSRDLADSYEQYF. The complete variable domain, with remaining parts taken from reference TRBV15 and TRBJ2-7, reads DAMVIQNPRYQVTQFGKPVTLSCSQTLNHNVMYWYQQKSSQAPKLLFHYYDKDFNNEADTPDNFQSRRPNTSFCFLDIRSPGLGDTAMYLCATSRDLADSYEQYFGPGTRLTVT.